This is a list of T cell receptor beta chains from one sample in a study of blood T cell repertoires in COVID-19. Sequencing was performed with immunoSEQ multiplex PCR; in TCRdb, only in-frame clones are kept and a portion is missing. Among around 26,000 clones listed, 85% to 90% were seen once. Sample: peripheral blood. These receptors originate from a man between 65 and 85 years old with active COVID-19. The CDR3 runs from the conserved cysteine through the conserved F or W. A D gene is named only where the DNA matches it firmly. Not all rows give a size; the values are once, few, many and, for expanded clones, a class.

J: TRBJ1-5
V: TRBV6-2/TRBV6-3
size: NA
D: NA
CDR3: CASSFNGVGVVSNQPQHF
DNA: TGTGCCAGCAGTTTCAACGGGGTCGGGGTCGTAAGCAATCAGCCCCAGCATTTT

J: TRBJ2-4
V: TRBV7-9
size: NA
D: NA
CDR3: CASSLDTLGENIQYF
DNA: TGTGCCAGCAGCTTAGATACTTTAGGGGAAAACATTCAGTACTTC

J: TRBJ1-6
V: TRBV6-5
size: NA
D: TRBD1
CDR3: CASNPLGQGVSPLHF
DNA: TGTGCCAGCAATCCCCTTGGACAGGGAGTGTCACCCCTCCACTTT

J: TRBJ2-5
V: TRBV19
size: NA
D: NA
CDR3: CASSPERVTQYF
DNA: TGTGCCAGTAGTCCTGAACGGGTGACCCAGTACTTC

J: TRBJ1-4
V: TRBV15
size: NA
D: NA
CDR3: CATSRDSSRGLYEKLFF
DNA: TGTGCCACCAGCAGAGATAGTTCAAGAGGGCTTTATGAAAAACTGTTTTTT

J: TRBJ2-7
V: TRBV6-8
size: NA
D: TRBD1
CDR3: CASIITGGVYEQYF
DNA: TGTGCCAGCATTATTACAGGGGGCGTCTACGAGCAGTACTTC

J: TRBJ2-1
V: TRBV7-8
size: NA
D: TRBD2
CDR3: CASSYKRGSYNEQFF
DNA: TGTGCCAGCAGCTACAAGCGGGGCTCCTACAATGAGCAGTTCTTC

J: TRBJ1-1
V: TRBV4-3
size: NA
D: NA
CDR3: CASSQDWRVNTEAFF
DNA: TGCGCCAGCAGCCAAGATTGGAGGGTGAACACTGAAGCTTTCTTT

J: TRBJ2-1
V: TRBV9
size: NA
D: NA
CDR3: CASSDRDDEQFF
DNA: TGTGCCAGCAGCGACAGGGACGATGAGCAGTTCTTC

J: TRBJ2-5
V: TRBV19
size: NA
D: NA
CDR3: CASSISRNLGQETQYF
DNA: TGTGCCAGTAGTATATCCAGGAATCTGGGCCAAGAGACCCAGTACTTC

J: TRBJ2-7
V: TRBV6-5
size: NA
D: NA
CDR3: CASSYGGRGAYEQYF
DNA: TGTGCCAGCAGTTATGGAGGCAGGGGGGCCTACGAGCAGTACTTC

J: TRBJ1-2
V: TRBV6-5
size: once
D: TRBD1
CDR3: CASSWGQGLVGYTF
DNA: TGTGCCAGCAGTTGGGGACAGGGTCTCGTTGGCTACACCTTC

J: TRBJ1-1
V: TRBV12-3/TRBV12-4
size: NA
D: NA
CDR3: CASSSYRATEAFF
DNA: TGTGCCAGCAGTTCCTACAGGGCCACTGAAGCTTTCTTT

J: TRBJ1-1
V: TRBV18
size: NA
D: NA
CDR3: CASSYGKGRVAEAFF
DNA: TGTGCCAGCTCCTACGGGAAGGGAAGAGTTGCTGAAGCTTTCTTT

J: TRBJ2-7
V: TRBV7-2
size: NA
D: NA
CDR3: CASSLGGQTSYEQYF
DNA: TGTGCCAGCAGCTTGGGGGGACAGACCTCCTACGAGCAGTACTTC

J: TRBJ2-2
V: TRBV9
size: NA
D: NA
CDR3: CASSGRQAYAGELFF
DNA: TGTGCCAGCAGCGGGAGACAGGCTTACGCCGGGGAGCTGTTTTTT

J: TRBJ1-2
V: TRBV28
size: NA
D: NA
CDR3: CASSLGRYYGYTF
DNA: TGTGCCAGCAGTTTGGGCCGGTACTATGGCTACACCTTC

J: TRBJ1-4
V: TRBV6-5
size: NA
D: NA
CDR3: CASNLGRRGEKLFF
DNA: TGTGCCAGCAACTTAGGCAGGAGGGGAGAAAAACTGTTTTTT

J: TRBJ1-2
V: TRBV7-9
size: NA
D: NA
CDR3: CASSLGHLNYGYTF
DNA: TGTGCCAGCAGCTTAGGACACCTTAACTATGGCTACACCTTC

J: TRBJ1-1
V: TRBV27
size: NA
D: NA
CDR3: CASSFGNTEAFF
DNA: TGTGCCAGCAGTTTCGGTAACACTGAAGCTTTCTTT

J: TRBJ1-3
V: TRBV4-3
size: NA
D: NA
CDR3: CASSQGSSLGNTIYF
DNA: TGCGCCAGCAGCCAAGGTTCAAGCCTTGGAAACACCATATATTTT

J: TRBJ2-5
V: TRBV3-1/TRBV3-2
size: NA
D: NA
CDR3: CASSQNRPTAQETQYF
DNA: TGTGCCAGCAGCCAAAACAGACCGACAGCGCAAGAGACCCAGTACTTC

J: TRBJ1-2
V: TRBV6-2/TRBV6-3
size: NA
D: TRBD1
CDR3: CASSQNRGRIGYTF
DNA: TGTGCCAGCAGCCAGAACAGGGGGCGGATTGGCTACACCTTC

J: TRBJ1-5
V: TRBV11-2
size: NA
D: NA
CDR3: CASSLGEAGYNQPQHF
DNA: TGTGCCAGCAGCTTAGGTGAAGCAGGTTACAATCAGCCCCAGCATTTT

J: TRBJ2-1
V: TRBV24-1
size: NA
D: NA
CDR3: CATSDSGGSYNEQFF
DNA: TGTGCCACCAGTGATTCCGGAGGGTCCTACAATGAGCAGTTCTTC